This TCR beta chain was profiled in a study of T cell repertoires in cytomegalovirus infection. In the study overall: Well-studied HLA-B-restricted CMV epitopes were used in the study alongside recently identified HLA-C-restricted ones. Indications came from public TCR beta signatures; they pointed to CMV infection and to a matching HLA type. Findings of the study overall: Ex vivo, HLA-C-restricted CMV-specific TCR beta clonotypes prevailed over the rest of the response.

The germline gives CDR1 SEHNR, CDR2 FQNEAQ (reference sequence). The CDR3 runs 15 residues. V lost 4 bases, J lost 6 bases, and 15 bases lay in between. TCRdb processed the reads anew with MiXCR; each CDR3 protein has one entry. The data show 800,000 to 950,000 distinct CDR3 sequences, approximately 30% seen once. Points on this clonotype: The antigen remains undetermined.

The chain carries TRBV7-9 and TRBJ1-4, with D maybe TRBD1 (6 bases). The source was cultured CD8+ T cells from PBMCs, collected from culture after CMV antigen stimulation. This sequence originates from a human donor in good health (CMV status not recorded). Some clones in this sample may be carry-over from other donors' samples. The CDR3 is CASSYPGAGDEKLFF. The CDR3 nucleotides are TGTGCCAGCAGCTACCCTGGGGCAGGGGATGAAAAACTGTTTTTT.